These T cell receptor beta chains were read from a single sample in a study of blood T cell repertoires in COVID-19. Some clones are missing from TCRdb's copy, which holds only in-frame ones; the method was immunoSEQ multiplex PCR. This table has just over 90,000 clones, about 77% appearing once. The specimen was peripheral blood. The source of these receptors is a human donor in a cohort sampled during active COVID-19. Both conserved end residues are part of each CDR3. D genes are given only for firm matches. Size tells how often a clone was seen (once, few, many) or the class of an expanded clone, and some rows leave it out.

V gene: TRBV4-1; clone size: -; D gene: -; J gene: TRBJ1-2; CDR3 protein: CASSQETATNYGYTF; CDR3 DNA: TGCGCCAGCAGCCAAGAAACAGCTACTAACTATGGCTACACCTTC
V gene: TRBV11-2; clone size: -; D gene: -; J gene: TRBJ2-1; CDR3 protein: CASSSPQGLALSYNEQFF; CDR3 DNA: TGTGCCAGCAGCTCCCCCCAAGGGCTAGCTCTATCCTACAATGAGCAGTTCTTC
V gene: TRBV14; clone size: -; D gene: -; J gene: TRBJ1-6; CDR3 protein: CASSLLGRGNSPLHF; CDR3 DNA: TGTGCCAGCAGCCTACTGGGCAGGGGTAATTCACCCCTCCACTTT
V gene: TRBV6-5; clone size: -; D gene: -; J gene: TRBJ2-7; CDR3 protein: CASSRGGVAYEQYF; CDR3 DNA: TGTGCCAGCAGTAGGGGCGGGGTAGCCTACGAGCAGTACTTC
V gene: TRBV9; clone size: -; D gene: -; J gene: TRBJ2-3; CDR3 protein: CASSVGTKSTDTQYF; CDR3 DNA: TGTGCCAGCAGCGTAGGGACAAAAAGCACAGATACGCAGTATTTT
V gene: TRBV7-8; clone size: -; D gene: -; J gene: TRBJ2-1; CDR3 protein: CASSLGGGGIFSYNEQFF; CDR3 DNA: TGTGCCAGCAGCTTAGGGGGTGGCGGGATTTTCTCCTACAATGAGCAGTTCTTC
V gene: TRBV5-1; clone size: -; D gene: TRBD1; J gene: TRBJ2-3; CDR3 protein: CASSGGQGWTDTQYF; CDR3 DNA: TGCGCCAGCAGTGGAGGACAGGGGTGGACAGATACGCAGTATTTT
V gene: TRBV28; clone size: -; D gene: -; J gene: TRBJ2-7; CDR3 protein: CASSQAPLYEQYF; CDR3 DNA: TGTGCCAGCAGTCAAGCCCCCCTTTACGAGCAGTACTTC
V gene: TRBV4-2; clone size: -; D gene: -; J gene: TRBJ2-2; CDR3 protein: CASSGQASDTGELFF; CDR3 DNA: TGTGCCAGCAGCGGCCAGGCTAGCGACACCGGGGAGCTGTTTTTT
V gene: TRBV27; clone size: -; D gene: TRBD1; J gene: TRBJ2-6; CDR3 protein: CASSTDRVASGANVLTF; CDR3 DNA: TGTGCCAGCTCGACGGACAGGGTGGCTTCTGGGGCCAACGTCCTGACTTTC
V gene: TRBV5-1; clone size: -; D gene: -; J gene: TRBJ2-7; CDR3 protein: CASSLRPPQIRFSSYEQYF; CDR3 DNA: TGCGCCAGCAGCTTGCGACCCCCCCAAATCAGGTTCTCCAGCTACGAGCAGTACTTC
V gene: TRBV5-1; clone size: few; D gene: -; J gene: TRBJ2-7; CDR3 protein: CASTRNEGGEQYF; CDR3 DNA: TGCGCCAGCACTCGGAACGAGGGCGGCGAGCAGTACTTC
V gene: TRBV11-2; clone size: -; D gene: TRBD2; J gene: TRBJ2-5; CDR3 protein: CASSLGGDYLLETQYF; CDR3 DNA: TGTGCCAGCAGCTTAGGGGGGGACTACCTTCTTGAGACCCAGTACTTC
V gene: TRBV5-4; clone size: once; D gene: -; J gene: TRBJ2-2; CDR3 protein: CASSLSGRDTGELFF; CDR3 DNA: TGTGCCAGCAGCTTAAGCGGTAGGGACACCGGGGAGCTGTTTTTT
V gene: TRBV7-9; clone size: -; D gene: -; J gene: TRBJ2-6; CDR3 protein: CASSFFSSGANVLTF; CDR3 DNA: TGTGCCAGCAGCTTCTTCTCCTCTGGGGCCAACGTCCTGACTTTC
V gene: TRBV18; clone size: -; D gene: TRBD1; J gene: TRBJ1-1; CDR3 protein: CASSFTGGSIPAFF; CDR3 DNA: TGTGCCAGCTCGTTTACAGGGGGCTCGATCCCGGCTTTCTTT
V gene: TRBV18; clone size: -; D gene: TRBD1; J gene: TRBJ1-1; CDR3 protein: CATLGGDRGRNTEAFF; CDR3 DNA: TGTGCCACCTTAGGTGGGGACAGGGGTAGGAACACTGAAGCTTTCTTT
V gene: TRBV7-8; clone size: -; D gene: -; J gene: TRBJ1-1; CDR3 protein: CASSSGGPEAFF; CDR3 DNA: TGTGCCAGCAGCTCGGGGGGACCTGAAGCTTTCTTT
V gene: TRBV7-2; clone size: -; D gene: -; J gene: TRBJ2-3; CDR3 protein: CASSLGSPDTQYF; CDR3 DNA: TGTGCCAGCAGCTTAGGGAGCCCAGATACGCAGTATTTT
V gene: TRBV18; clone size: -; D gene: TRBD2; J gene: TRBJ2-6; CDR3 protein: CASSPGGVGANVLTF; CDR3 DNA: TGTGCCAGCTCCCCGGGGGGAGTTGGGGCCAACGTCCTGACTTTC
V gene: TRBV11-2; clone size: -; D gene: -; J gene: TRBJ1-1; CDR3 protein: CASSLDPTNTEAFF; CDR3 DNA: TGTGCCAGCAGCTTAGACCCTACTAACACTGAAGCTTTCTTT
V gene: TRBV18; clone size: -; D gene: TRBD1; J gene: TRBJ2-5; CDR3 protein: CASSKDRETQYF; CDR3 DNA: TGTGCCAGCTCAAAGGACAGGGAGACCCAGTACTTC
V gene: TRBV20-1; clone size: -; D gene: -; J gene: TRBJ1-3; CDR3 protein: CSASPSGGNTIYF; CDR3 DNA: TGCAGTGCTAGTCCCAGCGGAGGAAACACCATATATTTT
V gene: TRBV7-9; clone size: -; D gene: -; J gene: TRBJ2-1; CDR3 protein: CASGPGQGNEQFF; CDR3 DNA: TGTGCCAGCGGGCCCGGACAAGGGAATGAGCAGTTCTTC
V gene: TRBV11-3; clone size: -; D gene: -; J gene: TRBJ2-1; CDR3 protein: CASSFGTYNEQFF; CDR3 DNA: TGTGCCAGCAGCTTCGGGACTTACAATGAGCAGTTCTTC
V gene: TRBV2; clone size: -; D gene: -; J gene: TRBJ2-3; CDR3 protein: CASSSDWNTQYF; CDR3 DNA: TGTGCCAGCAGTTCCGACTGGAATACGCAGTATTTT
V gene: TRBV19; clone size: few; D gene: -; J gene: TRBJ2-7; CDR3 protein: CASSWLTGYEQYF; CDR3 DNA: TGTGCCAGTAGTTGGCTGACAGGCTACGAGCAGTACTTC
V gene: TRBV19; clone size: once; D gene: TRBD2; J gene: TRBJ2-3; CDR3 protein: CASSIGGGRTDTQYF; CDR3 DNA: TGTGCCAGTAGTATCGGCGGGGGGAGAACAGATACGCAGTATTTT
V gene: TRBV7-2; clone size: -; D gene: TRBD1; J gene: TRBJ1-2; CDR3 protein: CASRPTGASYGYTF; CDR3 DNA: TGTGCCAGCAGACCTACAGGGGCTTCCTATGGCTACACCTTC